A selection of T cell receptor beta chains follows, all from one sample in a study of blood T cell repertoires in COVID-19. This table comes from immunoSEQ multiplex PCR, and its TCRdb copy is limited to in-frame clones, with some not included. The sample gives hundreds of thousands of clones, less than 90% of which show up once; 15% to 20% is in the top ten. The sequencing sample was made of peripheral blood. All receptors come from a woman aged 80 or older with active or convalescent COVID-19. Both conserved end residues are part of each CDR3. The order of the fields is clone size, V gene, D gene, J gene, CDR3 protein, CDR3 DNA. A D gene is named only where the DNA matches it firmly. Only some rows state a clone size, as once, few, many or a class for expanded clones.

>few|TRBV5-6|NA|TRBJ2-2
CASSFRQGGNTGELFF
TGTGCCAGCAGCTTTAGACAGGGAGGGAACACCGGGGAGCTGTTTTTT
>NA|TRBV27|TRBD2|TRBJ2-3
CASSLILREGPADTQYF
TGTGCCAGCAGTTTAATCTTGCGGGAGGGCCCTGCAGATACGCAGTATTTT
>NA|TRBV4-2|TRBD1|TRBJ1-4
CASSHPDRASEKLFF
TGTGCCAGCAGCCACCCGGACAGGGCCTCCGAAAAACTGTTTTTT
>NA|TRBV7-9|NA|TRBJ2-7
CASSFDRHAFSEQYF
TGTGCCAGCAGCTTCGACAGGCACGCCTTCAGCGAGCAGTACTTC
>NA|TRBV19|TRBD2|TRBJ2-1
CASTPREGEQFF
TGTGCCAGTACCCCTCGGGAGGGCGAGCAGTTCTTC
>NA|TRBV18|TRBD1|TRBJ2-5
CASSAGGGETQYF
TGTGCCAGCTCCGCAGGGGGCGGGGAGACCCAGTACTTC
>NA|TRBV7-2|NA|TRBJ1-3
CASSPNSGAGNTIYF
TGTGCCAGCAGCCCTAATTCCGGGGCTGGAAACACCATATATTTT
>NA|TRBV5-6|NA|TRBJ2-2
CASSLSWPGELFF
TGTGCCAGCAGCTTGTCATGGCCCGGGGAGCTGTTTTTT
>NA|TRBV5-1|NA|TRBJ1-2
CASSQDRDTPEGYYGYTF
TGCGCCAGCAGTCAAGATCGGGACACCCCCGAAGGGTACTATGGCTACACCTTC
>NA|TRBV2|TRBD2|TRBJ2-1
CASSRLAGERYEQFF
TGTGCCAGCAGTCGACTAGCGGGAGAAAGGTATGAGCAGTTCTTC
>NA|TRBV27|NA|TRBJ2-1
CASSLYRLSSSYNEQFF
TGTGCCAGCAGTCTCTATAGACTCTCTAGCTCCTACAATGAGCAGTTCTTC
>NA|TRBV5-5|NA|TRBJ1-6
CASSLDRDGSPLHF
TGTGCCAGCAGCTTGGACAGGGATGGCTCACCCCTCCACTTT
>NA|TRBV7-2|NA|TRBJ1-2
CASSLAPANYGYTF
TGTGCCAGCAGCTTAGCGCCAGCTAACTATGGCTACACCTTC
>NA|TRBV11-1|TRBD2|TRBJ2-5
CASSLPAGGEETQYF
TGTGCCAGCAGCTTACCGGCGGGGGGAGAAGAGACCCAGTACTTC
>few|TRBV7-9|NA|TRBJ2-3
CASSTADTQYF
TGTGCCAGCAGCACAGCAGATACGCAGTATTTT
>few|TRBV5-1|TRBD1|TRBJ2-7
CASSLEGDRGHEQYF
TGCGCCAGCAGCTTGGAAGGGGACAGGGGGCACGAGCAGTACTTC
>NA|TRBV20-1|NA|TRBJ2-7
CSARVGDEQYF
TGCAGTGCTAGAGTAGGGGACGAGCAGTACTTC
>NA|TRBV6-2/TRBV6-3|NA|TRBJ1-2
CASSYASVAGALGYTF
TGTGCCAGCAGTTACGCTTCGGTGGCGGGGGCGTTGGGCTACACCTTC
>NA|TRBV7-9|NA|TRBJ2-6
CASSSNSFLSGANVLTF
TGTGCCAGCAGCTCTAACAGTTTCCTCTCTGGGGCCAACGTCCTGACTTTC
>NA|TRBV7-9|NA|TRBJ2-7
CASSALRPGGSYEQYF
TGTGCCAGCAGCGCTCTCAGACCAGGCGGGTCCTACGAGCAGTACTTC
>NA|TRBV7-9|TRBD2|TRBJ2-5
CASSRSGTRRETQYF
TGTGCCAGCAGCCGATCCGGGACTAGAAGAGAGACCCAGTACTTC